This entry lists 8 T cell receptor beta chains sequenced from one sample in a study of cytomegalovirus exposure and HLA in healthy donors. In the PCR, 60 Vbeta and 13 Jbeta primers were used. Data came from immunoSEQ multiplex PCR; TCRdb stores just in-frame clones and leaves some out. The repertoire holds 90,000 to 120,000 clones, with over 60% as singletons. Sequencing was carried out using PBMCs. The source of these receptors is a woman between 18 and 29 years old in good health and CMV-seropositive.

The V call is TRBV2, the J call TRBJ2-5; 9 nucleotides agree with TRBD2. CDR3 length: 14 residues. The V gene end was trimmed by 7 bases and the J gene end by 5 bases; junction bases not matched to a gene: 8. Per the germline V gene, CDR1 is SNHLY and CDR2 is FYNNEI. CDR3 amino acids: CASIRREGLETQYF. The CDR3 region has the DNA TGTGCCAGCATTAGGCGGGAGGGCCTTGAGACCCAGTACTTC.

This sequence joins TRBV7-2 and TRBJ2-2; D is undetermined. Germline V CDR1 and CDR2: SGHTA, FQGNSA. V shed 5 bases and J shed 6 bases, with 13 bases lying between them. There are 14 residues in the CDR3. CDR3 DNA sequence: TGTGCCAGCAGCCCTGACTTGGCGGCCGGGGAGCTGTTTTTT. Its translation is CASSPDLAAGELFF.

This sequence joins TRBV13 and TRBJ2-7; D is ambiguous. This CDR3 is built from 14 residues. Germline V CDR1 and CDR2: PRHDT, FYEKMQ (reference sequence). Trimming removed 0 bases at V and 3 bases at J, with 9 bases between. As DNA, the CDR3 is TGTGCCAGCAGCTTAGGCAAAGGCGGCTACGAGCAGTACTTC. This encodes CASSLGKGGYEQYF.

V usage is TRBV13 and J usage is TRBJ2-5; 8 bases match TRBD2. The CDR3 length is 18 residues. V lost 0 bases, J lost 5 bases, and 14 bases stayed unmatched. The germline CDR1 and CDR2 sequences are PRHDT and FYEKMQ (reference sequence). CDR3 in amino acids: CASSLGRGASGSYETQYF. In DNA form, the CDR3 reads TGTGCCAGCAGCTTAGGTAGGGGAGCAAGCGGGAGTTATGAGACCCAGTACTTC.

The rearrangement joins TRBV27 to TRBJ2-5; D is unresolved. This CDR3 has 13 amino acids. V dropped 1 base and J dropped 4 bases, with 7 bases sitting between them. CDR1 and CDR2 (germline): MNHEY, SMNVEV (reference sequence). The CDR3 sequence is CASSLYPGETQYF. CDR3 nucleotides: TGTGCCAGCAGTTTATATCCGGGAGAGACCCAGTACTTC.

The V call is TRBV9, the J call TRBJ2-1, with D tentatively TRBD1 (6 bases). This CDR3 comprises 14 residues. The V end lost 0 bases, the J end lost 6 bases, and 10 bases lay between the germline ends. Germline CDR1 reads SGDLS; CDR2 reads YYNGEE. The CDR3 loop reads CASSVGLGANEQFF. The CDR3 coding sequence is TGTGCCAGCAGCGTAGGTCTGGGGGCCAATGAGCAGTTCTTC.

The chain is built from TRBV15 and TRBJ2-5, with 8 bases matching TRBD1. Germline V CDR1 and CDR2: LNHNV, YYDKDF (reference sequence). V gave up 5 bases and J gave up 5 bases; unmatched junction bases: 10. The CDR3 sequence is 15 residues long. CDR3: CATSHPQGAIETQYF. As DNA, the CDR3 is TGTGCCACCAGCCACCCTCAGGGGGCCATCGAGACCCAGTACTTC. Filled out from reference TRBV15 and TRBJ2-5, the complete variable domain reads DAMVIQNPRYQVTQFGKPVTLSCSQTLNHNVMYWYQQKSSQAPKLLFHYYDKDFNNEADTPDNFQSRRPNTSFCFLDIRSPGLGDTAMYLCATSHPQGAIETQYFGPGTRLLVL.

J is TRBJ2-7 and V is TRBV28; weak D call: TRBD2 (6 bases). The CDR3 spans 12 residues. Trimming pared 5 bases from V and 5 bases from J, leaving 10 bases between. The germline V gene encodes CDR1 MDHEN and CDR2 SYDVKM. Written as DNA, the CDR3 is TGTGCCAGCAGTGAACGGACTAACGAGCAGTACTTC. Protein: CASSERTNEQYF.